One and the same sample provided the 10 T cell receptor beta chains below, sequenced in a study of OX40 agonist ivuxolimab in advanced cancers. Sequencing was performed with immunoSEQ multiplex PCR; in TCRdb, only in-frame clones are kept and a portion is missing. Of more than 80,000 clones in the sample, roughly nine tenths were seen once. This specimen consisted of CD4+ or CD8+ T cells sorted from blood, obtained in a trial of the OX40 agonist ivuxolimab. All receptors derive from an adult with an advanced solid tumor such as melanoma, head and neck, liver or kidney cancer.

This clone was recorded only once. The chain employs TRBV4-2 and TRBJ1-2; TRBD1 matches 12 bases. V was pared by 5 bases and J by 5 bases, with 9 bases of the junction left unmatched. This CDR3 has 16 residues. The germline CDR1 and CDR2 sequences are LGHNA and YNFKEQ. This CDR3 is CASSYGTGGAVYGYTF. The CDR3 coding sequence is TGTGCCAGCAGCTACGGGACAGGGGGCGCCGTTTATGGCTACACCTTC.

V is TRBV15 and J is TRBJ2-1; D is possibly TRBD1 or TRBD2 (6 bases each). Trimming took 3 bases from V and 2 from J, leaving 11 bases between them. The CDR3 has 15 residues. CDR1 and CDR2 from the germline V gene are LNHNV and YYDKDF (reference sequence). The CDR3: CATSSTRGPYNEQFF. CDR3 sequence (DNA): TGTGCCACCAGCAGTACCCGGGGGCCCTACAATGAGCAGTTCTTC.

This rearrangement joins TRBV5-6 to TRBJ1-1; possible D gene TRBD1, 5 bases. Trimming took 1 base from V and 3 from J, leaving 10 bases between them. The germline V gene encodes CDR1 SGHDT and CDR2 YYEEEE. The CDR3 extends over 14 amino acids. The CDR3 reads CASSLLGADTEAFF. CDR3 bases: TGTGCCAGCAGCTTGCTAGGGGCGGACACTGAAGCTTTCTTT.

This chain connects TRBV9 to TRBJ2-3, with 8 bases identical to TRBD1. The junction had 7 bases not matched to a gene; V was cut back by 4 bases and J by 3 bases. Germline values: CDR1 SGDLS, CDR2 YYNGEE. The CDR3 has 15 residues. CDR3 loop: CASSSGQGGTDTQYF. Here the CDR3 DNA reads TGTGCCAGCAGCTCAGGACAGGGTGGAACAGATACGCAGTATTTT.

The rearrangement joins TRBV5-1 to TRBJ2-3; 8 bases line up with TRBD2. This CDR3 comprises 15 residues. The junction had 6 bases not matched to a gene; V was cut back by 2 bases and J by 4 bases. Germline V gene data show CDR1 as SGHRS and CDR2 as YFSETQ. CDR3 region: CASSFGAGGPDTQYF. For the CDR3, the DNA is TGCGCCAGCAGCTTCGGGGCGGGAGGCCCAGATACGCAGTATTTT.

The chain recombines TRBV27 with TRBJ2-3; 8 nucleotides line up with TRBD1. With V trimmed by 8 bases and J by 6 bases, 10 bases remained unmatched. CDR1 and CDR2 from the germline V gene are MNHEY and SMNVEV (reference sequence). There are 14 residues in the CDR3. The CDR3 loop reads CASADRDTHDTQYF. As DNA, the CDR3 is TGTGCCAGCGCGGACAGGGACACACACGATACGCAGTATTTT.

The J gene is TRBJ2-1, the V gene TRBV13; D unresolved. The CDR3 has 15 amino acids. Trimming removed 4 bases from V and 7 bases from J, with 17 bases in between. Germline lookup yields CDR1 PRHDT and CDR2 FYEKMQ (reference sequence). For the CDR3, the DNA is TGTGCCAGCAGCTCTCAATCGACGGTGGTGAATGAGCAGTTCTTC. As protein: CASSSQSTVVNEQFF.

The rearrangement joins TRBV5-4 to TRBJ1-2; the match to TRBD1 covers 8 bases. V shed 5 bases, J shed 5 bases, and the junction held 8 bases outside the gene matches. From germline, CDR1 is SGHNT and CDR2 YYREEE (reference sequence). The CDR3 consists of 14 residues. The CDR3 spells CASRPDRANYGYTF. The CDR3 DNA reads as TGTGCCAGCAGGCCGGACAGGGCGAATTATGGCTACACCTTC.

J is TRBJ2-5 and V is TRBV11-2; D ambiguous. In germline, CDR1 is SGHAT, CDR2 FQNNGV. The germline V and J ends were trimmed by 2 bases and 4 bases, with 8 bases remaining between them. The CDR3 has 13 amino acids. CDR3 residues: CASSLPTGETQYF. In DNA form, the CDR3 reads TGTGCCAGCAGCTTACCAACTGGAGAGACCCAGTACTTC.

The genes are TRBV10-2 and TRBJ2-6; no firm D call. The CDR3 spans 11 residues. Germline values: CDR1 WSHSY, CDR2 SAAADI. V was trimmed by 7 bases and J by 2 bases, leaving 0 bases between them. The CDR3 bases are TGCGCCAGCACTGGGGCCAACGTCCTGACTTTC. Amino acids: CASTGANVLTF.